The T cell receptor (beta chain) described here comes from a study of T cells after yellow fever vaccination. This clonotype appeared a few times. The J segment lost 8 bases and the V segment lost 0 bases, leaving 13 bases of the junction unmatched. The length of the CDR3 is 17 residues. Germline CDR1 MGHRA, CDR2 YSYEKL. TCRdb called the 5' RACE reads again in MiXCR, with one record for every CDR3 protein. The table lists over 300,000 distinct CDR3 sequences, around 6.8% of them singletons. This sample comprised PBMCs, obtained more than 35 days after the first yellow fever vaccination. This TCR came from a man younger than 30 who received the YFV17D yellow fever vaccine. The chain carries TRBV4-1 and TRBJ2-1; 7 bases map to TRBD1. The CDR3 reads CASSQDPRGGQWDEQFF. The CDR3 coding sequence is TGCGCCAGCAGCCAAGATCCTCGAGGGGGCCAATGGGATGAGCAGTTCTTC.